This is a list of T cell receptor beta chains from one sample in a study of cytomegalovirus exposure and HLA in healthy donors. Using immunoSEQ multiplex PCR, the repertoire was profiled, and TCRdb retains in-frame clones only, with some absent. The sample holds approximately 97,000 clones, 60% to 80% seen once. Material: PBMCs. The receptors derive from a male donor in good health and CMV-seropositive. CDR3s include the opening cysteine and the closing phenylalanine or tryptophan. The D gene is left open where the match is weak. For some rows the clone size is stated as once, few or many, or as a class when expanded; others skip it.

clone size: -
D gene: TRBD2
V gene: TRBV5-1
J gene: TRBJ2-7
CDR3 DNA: TGCGCCAGCAGCCGGACTAGCGGCCCCTACGAGCAGTACTTC
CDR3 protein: CASSRTSGPYEQYF

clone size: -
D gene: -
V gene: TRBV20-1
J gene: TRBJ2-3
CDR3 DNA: TGCAGTCCACGGGACACAGATACGCAGTATTTT
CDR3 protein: CSPRDTDTQYF

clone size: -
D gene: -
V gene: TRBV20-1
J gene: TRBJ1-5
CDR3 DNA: TGCAGTGCCCGTAGGGGGGGGCCCCAGCATTTT
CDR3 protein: CSARRGGPQHF

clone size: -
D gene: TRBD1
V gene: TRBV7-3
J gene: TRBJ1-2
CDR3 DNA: TGTGCCAGCAGCCTCGGACAGGGCGGAGGCTACACCTTC
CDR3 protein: CASSLGQGGGYTF

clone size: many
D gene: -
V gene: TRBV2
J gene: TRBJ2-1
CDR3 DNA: TGTGCCAGCAGACGAGAATACAGCTCCTACAATGAGCAGTTCTTC
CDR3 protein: CASRREYSSYNEQFF

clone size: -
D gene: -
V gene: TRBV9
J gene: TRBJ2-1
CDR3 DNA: TGTGCCAGCAGCGTAGTAGTCGGTAGCGGAGAACTCTCCTACAATGAGCAGTTCTTC
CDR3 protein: CASSVVVGSGELSYNEQFF

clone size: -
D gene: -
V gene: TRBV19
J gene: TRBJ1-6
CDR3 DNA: TGTGCCAGTAGCGACAGGAGCTCCTATAATTCACCCCTCCACTTT
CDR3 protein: CASSDRSSYNSPLHF

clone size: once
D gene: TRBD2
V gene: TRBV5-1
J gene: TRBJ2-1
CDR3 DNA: TGCGCCAGCAGCGTAACGGGGGGACTAGCGGGAGATGAGCAGTTCTTC
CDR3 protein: CASSVTGGLAGDEQFF

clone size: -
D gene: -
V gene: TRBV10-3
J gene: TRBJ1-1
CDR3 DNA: TGTGCCACCAGGGCCTTGGTGACTGAAGCTTTCTTT
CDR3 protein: CATRALVTEAFF

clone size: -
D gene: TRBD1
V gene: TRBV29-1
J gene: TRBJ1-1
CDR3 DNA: TGCAGCGCAACACAGGGGTTGCTTTTGACTGAAGCTTTCTTT
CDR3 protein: CSATQGLLLTEAFF

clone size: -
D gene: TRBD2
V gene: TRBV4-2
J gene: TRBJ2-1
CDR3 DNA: TGTGCCAGCAGCGTTCCGGGACTAGCGGGGAGCTCCTACAATGAGCAGTTCTTC
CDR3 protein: CASSVPGLAGSSYNEQFF

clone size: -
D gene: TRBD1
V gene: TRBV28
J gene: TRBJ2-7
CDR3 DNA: TGTGCCAGCAGTCCTCTGGACAGGAACTACGAGCAGTACTTC
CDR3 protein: CASSPLDRNYEQYF

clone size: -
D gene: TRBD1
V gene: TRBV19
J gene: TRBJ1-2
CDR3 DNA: TGTGCCAGTAGTTTACAGGGGTGGGGCTACACCTTC
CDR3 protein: CASSLQGWGYTF

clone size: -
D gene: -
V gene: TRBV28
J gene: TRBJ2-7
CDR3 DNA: TGTGCCAGCAGTCACGGGGGTTCAAGGGACGAGCAGTACTTC
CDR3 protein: CASSHGGSRDEQYF

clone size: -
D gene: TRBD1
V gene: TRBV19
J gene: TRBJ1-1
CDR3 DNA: TGTGCCAGTAGTGTCAGACAGGGACTGAACACTGAAGCTTTCTTT
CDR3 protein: CASSVRQGLNTEAFF

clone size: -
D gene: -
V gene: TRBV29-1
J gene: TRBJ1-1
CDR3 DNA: TGCAGCGTTAACCCTACAGGGTCGAACACTGAAGCTTTCTTT
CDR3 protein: CSVNPTGSNTEAFF

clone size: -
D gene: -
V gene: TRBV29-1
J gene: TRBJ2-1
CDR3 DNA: TGCAGCGTTGTGGGTAGCGGAGCCAATGAGCAGTTCTTC
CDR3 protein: CSVVGSGANEQFF

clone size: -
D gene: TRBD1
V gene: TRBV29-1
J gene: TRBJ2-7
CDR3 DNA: TGCAGCGTACGGACAGGGGGACGCTACGAGCAGTACTTC
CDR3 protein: CSVRTGGRYEQYF

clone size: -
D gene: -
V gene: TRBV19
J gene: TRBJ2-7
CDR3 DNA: TGTGCCAGTAGTACCACAGGGCAAGGGTCCTACGAGCAGTACTTC
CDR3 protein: CASSTTGQGSYEQYF

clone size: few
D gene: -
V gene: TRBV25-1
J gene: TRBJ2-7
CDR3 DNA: TGTGCCAGCAGTACTCCAAACTCCTACGAGCAGTACTTC
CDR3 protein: CASSTPNSYEQYF

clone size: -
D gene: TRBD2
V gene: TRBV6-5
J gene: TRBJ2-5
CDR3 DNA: TGTGCCAGCAGTTCCGATATAGCGGGAGGGTCCCGGAACTTC
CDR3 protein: CASSSDIAGGSRNF

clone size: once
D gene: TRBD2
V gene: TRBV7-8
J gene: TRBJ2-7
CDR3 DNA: TGTGCCAGCAGCCCAGGGACTAGCGGAAACCGATACGAGCAGTACTTC
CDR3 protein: CASSPGTSGNRYEQYF

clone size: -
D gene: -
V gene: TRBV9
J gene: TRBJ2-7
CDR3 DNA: TGTGCCAGCAGCCCGACAGAACAGACCTACGAGCAGTACTTC
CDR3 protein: CASSPTEQTYEQYF

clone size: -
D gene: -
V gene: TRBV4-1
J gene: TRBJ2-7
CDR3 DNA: TGCGCCAGCAGCCCGAGAACCAGGGGGGTGGCAAGGGAGCAGTACTTC
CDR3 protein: CASSPRTRGVAREQYF

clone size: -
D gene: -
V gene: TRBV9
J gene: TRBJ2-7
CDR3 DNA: TGTGCCAGCAGCGCTGTAACTGGGGCCGAGCAGTACTTC
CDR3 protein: CASSAVTGAEQYF

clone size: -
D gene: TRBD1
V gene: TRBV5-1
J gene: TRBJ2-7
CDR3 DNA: TGCGCCAGCAGCGCAATACAGGGGGCCACCTACGAGCAGTACTTC
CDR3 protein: CASSAIQGATYEQYF

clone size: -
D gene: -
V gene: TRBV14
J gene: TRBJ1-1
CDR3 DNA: TGTGCCAGCAGCCAAGAACGGTACACTGAAGCTTTCTTT
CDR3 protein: CASSQERYTEAFF

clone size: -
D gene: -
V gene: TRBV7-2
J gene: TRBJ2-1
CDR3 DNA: TGTGCCAGCAGCGCCAACGGTCTAGGCTACAATGAGCAGTTCTTC
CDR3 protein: CASSANGLGYNEQFF